The present T cell receptor beta chain was sequenced within a study of blood T cells in healthy people across ages. Next came a second PCR, run for about 6 to 12 cycles, which used a sample-barcoded 5' primer along with a J-beta primer mix. TCRdb analysed the 5' RACE reads with MiXCR anew, one entry per CDR3 protein. The sample records about a million distinct CDR3 sequences, roughly 50% being singletons. The CDR3 runs to 15 residues. Germline assignment: CDR1 DFQATT and CDR2 SNEGSKA (reference sequence). J lost 1 base, V lost 1 base, and 2 bases had no gene match. This TCR was sampled from a man aged 25 to 40 in good health. Material for sequencing was blood. The chain recombines TRBV20-1 with TRBJ2-7; 12 bases are shared with TRBD2. This CDR3 reads CSARGTSGDSYEQYF. CDR3 in DNA: TGCAGTGCTAGAGGGACTAGCGGGGATTCCTACGAGCAGTACTTC.